A selection of T cell receptor beta chains follows, all from one sample in a study of T cell changes during pregnancy in multiple sclerosis. TCRdb keeps only in-frame clones here, not all; method: immunoSEQ multiplex PCR. The sample contains over 50,000 clones, around 90% of which appear only once. This specimen consisted of peripheral blood, obtained in the first trimester of pregnancy. The receptors were sampled from a female donor with multiple sclerosis, enrolled in a pregnancy study. CDR3s include the opening cysteine and the closing phenylalanine or tryptophan.

j_call v_call cdr3_aa
TRBJ2-7 TRBV5-6 CASSLAGQGTRPAYEQYF
TRBJ1-2 TRBV14 CASSQDLSRQGKDGYTF
TRBJ2-7 TRBV28 CASSTGTGAPYEQYF
TRBJ1-1 TRBV19 CASSILPNTEAFF
TRBJ2-7 TRBV10-3 CASSARNEQYF
TRBJ2-5 TRBV5-1 CASGSGQETQYF
TRBJ2-1 TRBV9 CASSPPLGTSSYNEQFF
TRBJ1-2 TRBV5-6 CASSLAGTDYGYTF
TRBJ1-1 TRBV5-1 CASSPAGSTEAFF
TRBJ2-6 TRBV5-8 CASSWDTSGANVLTF
TRBJ2-7 TRBV29-1 CSIARDYEQYF
TRBJ2-7 TRBV7-7 CASSLTGWSDEQYF
TRBJ1-2 TRBV7-9 CASSFSYTGGRPYGYTF
TRBJ2-1 TRBV5-4 CASSPEVGHIDEQFF
TRBJ2-7 TRBV7-8 CASSPRGVAGLTYEQYF
TRBJ2-3 TRBV6-5 CASKAGVNTDTQYF
TRBJ2-7 TRBV28 CASKPPGLAGAYEQYF
TRBJ2-6 TRBV7-9 CASTVSGLADTGANVLTF
TRBJ2-5 TRBV30 CAWSVRARGSGETQYF
TRBJ2-4 TRBV30 CASTSGSSDIQYF
TRBJ2-1 TRBV11-2 CASSSPSSGRRYEQFF
TRBJ2-7 TRBV4-1 CASSQDYESEQYF
TRBJ1-2 TRBV11-2 CASSSPLQLYGYTF
TRBJ2-7 TRBV7-2 CASSLGLRPYEQYF
TRBJ1-2 TRBV18 CASSPLRTGGGYGYTF
TRBJ1-4 TRBV29-1 CSSSGTVLGEKLFF
TRBJ1-1 TRBV6-6 CASSYLRLNTEAFF
TRBJ2-1 TRBV4-1 CASSRQLGSEQFF
TRBJ1-1 TRBV7-9 CATSRWPEGTEAFF
TRBJ2-7 TRBV7-2 CASSLVVSGGFSSYEQYF
TRBJ1-3 TRBV5-5 CASSLGQSYSGNTIYF
TRBJ2-5 TRBV5-1 CASSFAGAETQYF
TRBJ2-6 TRBV29-1 CSVEDFGTGSSGANVLTF
TRBJ1-4 TRBV7-2 CASSPGLSNEKLFF
TRBJ2-7 TRBV6-6 CASSYSSRGGYEQYF
TRBJ2-7 TRBV7-9 CASSSASGPIHEQYF
TRBJ2-3 TRBV5-1 CASSRVSGQSTDTQYF
TRBJ1-6 TRBV2 CASTTGGWNSPLHF
TRBJ1-4 TRBV5-1 CASSPGQTSSATNEKLFF
TRBJ1-1 TRBV30 CAWSTWTGGARGTEAFF
TRBJ1-2 TRBV6-1 CASRANKSGYTF
TRBJ2-3 TRBV11-2 CASSPQPRDRSTDTQYF
TRBJ1-1 TRBV7-3 CASSSNTGSTEAFF
TRBJ2-3 TRBV9 CASSVRDRGIRTDTQYF
TRBJ2-1 TRBV7-3 CASSLREGTSGSSYNEQFF
TRBJ2-1 TRBV19 CASQRRPSEFYNEQFF
TRBJ2-5 TRBV14 CASRPPGGGTQYF
TRBJ2-1 TRBV7-2 CASRGLFQNEQFF
TRBJ2-2 TRBV30 CAWSVTSGTGELFF
TRBJ1-1 TRBV4-3 CASSHARGGRTEAFF
TRBJ1-4 TRBV28 CASSFNRGTNEKLFF